One T cell receptor (beta chain) is described in this entry. A read error may account for a junction end that differs from germline. The data were obtained in a study of blood T cells in healthy people across ages. Study summary: In model experiments, template switching was able to capture about one barcoded beta molecule for every two T cells that were present.

Germline CDR1 SGHRS, CDR2 YFSETQ. The CDR3 extends over 13 amino acids. Next came a second PCR, run for 7 to 11 cycles, which used a sample-barcoded 5' primer along with a J-beta primer mix. TCRdb processed the 5' RACE reads anew with MiXCR; each CDR3 protein has one entry. The table records about 930,000 distinct CDR3 sequences, 25% to 35% of them present only once. This sample was also put to use in a study of T cells of mothers and their children.

The source material was blood. This sequence was found in a woman between 40 and 50 years old in good health. The chain employs TRBV5-1 and TRBJ1-1; no definite D call. DNA for the CDR3: TGCGCCAGCAGCTTGAGGGCGAACACTGAAACTTTCTTT. Its protein is CASSLRANTETFF.